The next 16 T cell receptor beta chains were all read from a single sample in a study of CD8+ T cells in alopecia areata. The treatment was: oral pan-JAK inhibitor, 5-10 mg twice daily. Extracted RNA was reverse transcribed into cDNA, the sequencing template. Sequencing used immunoSEQ multiplex PCR; TCRdb keeps in-frame clones, though not all of them. The profile covers around 190,000 clones, with over 55% appearing a single time and over 1% taken by the ten largest. Sequencing was performed on CD4+ T cells sorted from blood, taken at week 24, from a patient treated with tofacitinib. The receptors stem from a human donor with alopecia areata.

This sequence joins TRBV20-1 and TRBJ1-1, with D perhaps matching TRBD1 (5 bases). CDR3 length: 11 amino acids. V lost 1 base to trimming and J lost 7 bases, with 7 bases between them. Germline lookup yields CDR1 DFQATT and CDR2 SNEGSKA (reference sequence). CDR3 sequence: CSARGGLEAFF. In DNA, the CDR3 is TGCAGTGCTAGAGGGGGCCTTGAAGCTTTCTTT.

This clone was seen at least ten times. This chain joins TRBV4-3 and TRBJ2-1; 12 bases agree with TRBD2. CDR3 length equals 16 residues. Trimming at V came to 4 bases and at J to 8 bases, leaving 9 bases not matched to a gene. The germline gives CDR1 LGHNA, CDR2 YSLEER. CDR3 amino acids: CASSLLAGGQGHEQFF. The CDR3 DNA reads as TGCGCCAGCAGCCTTCTAGCGGGGGGGCAAGGCCATGAGCAGTTCTTC.

The chain carries TRBV7-2 and TRBJ2-1; D may be TRBD2 (7 bases). Germline V gene data show CDR1 as SGHTA and CDR2 as FQGNSA. V was shortened by 6 bases and J by 0 bases, with 9 bases between the two germline ends. The CDR3 length is 14 residues. CDR3 sequence: CASRRGGSYNEQFF. The CDR3 DNA reads as TGTGCCAGCAGGAGGGGGGGCTCCTACAATGAGCAGTTCTTC.

This clone was observed a few times. This chain uses TRBV7-2 with TRBJ2-3; TRBD2 might be the D (5 bases). The CDR3 is 16 residues long. V lost 3 bases, J lost 3 bases, and 16 bases lay in between. Germline values: CDR1 SGHTA, CDR2 FQGNSA. The CDR3 DNA reads TGTGCCAGCAGCTTGACAAATGGACTTTGGACAGATACGCAGTATTTT. Its protein is CASSLTNGLWTDTQYF.

Remarks on this clone: The sample holds other DNA sequences that translate to the same CDR3. The J gene is TRBJ1-5, the V gene TRBV29-1, with D unresolved. The CDR3 is 12 amino acids. Germline-derived CDR1 and CDR2 are SQVTM and ANQGSEA. V lost 4 bases and J lost 5, with 9 bases in between. The CDR3 DNA reads as TGCAGCGTTGGGGAGGGTGATCAGCCCCAGCATTTT. It codes for CSVGEGDQPQHF.

The chain has TRBV20-1 and TRBJ1-2; D might be TRBD1 (5 bases). The germline gives CDR1 DFQATT, CDR2 SNEGSKA (reference sequence). The CDR3 length is 11 residues. The V gene lost 6 bases and the J gene lost 7 bases, with 12 bases spanning the gap. The CDR3 region is CSAYYQGGYTF. Here the CDR3 DNA reads TGCAGTGCGTATTACCAGGGTGGCTACACCTTC.

V gene TRBV30 combines with J gene TRBJ1-1; 9 nucleotides line up with TRBD1. The germline gives CDR1 GTSNPN, CDR2 SVGIG (reference sequence). This CDR3 comprises 13 residues. Trimming at V came to 4 bases and at J to 3 bases, leaving 3 bases not matched to a gene. The chain's CDR3 is CAWNRDRDTEAFF. CDR3 in DNA: TGTGCCTGGAACCGGGACAGGGACACTGAAGCTTTCTTT.

This rearrangement joins TRBV9 to TRBJ2-5; D gene uncertain. This CDR3 has 15 amino acids. The germline V and J ends were trimmed by 0 bases and 5 bases, with 14 bases remaining between them. In germline, CDR1 is SGDLS, CDR2 YYNGEE. This CDR3 reads CASSVATSGRETQYF. The CDR3 nucleotides read TGTGCCAGCAGCGTAGCGACCTCCGGAAGGGAGACCCAGTACTTC.

This clone came up a few times. The V call is TRBV29-1, the J call TRBJ1-2, with D maybe TRBD1 (6 bases). The CDR3 runs to 12 residues. Trimming stripped 6 bases from V and 8 bases from J, with 16 bases between. Germline loops: CDR1 SQVTM, CDR2 ANQGSEA. CDR3 sequence: CSVAYRVGGYTF. In DNA form, the CDR3 reads TGCAGCGTCGCCTACAGGGTCGGCGGCTACACCTTC.

V gene TRBV29-1 combines with J gene TRBJ2-7; 10 bases match TRBD1. CDR3 length equals 12 residues. From germline, CDR1 is SQVTM and CDR2 ANQGSEA. V shed 5 bases, J shed 3 bases, and the junction held 1 base outside the gene matches. CDR3 in DNA: TGCAGCGTTTGGGACAGGGGCTACGAGCAGTACTTC. It encodes CSVWDRGYEQYF.

The chain links TRBV30 to TRBJ2-3; 8 bases map to TRBD1. Germline V gene data show CDR1 as GTSNPN and CDR2 as SVGIG (reference sequence). The CDR3 extends over 13 amino acids. The trim removed 3 bases at V and 7 bases at J, leaving 6 bases unmatched. This chain's CDR3 is CAWRTTGGYTQYF. DNA of the CDR3: TGTGCCTGGAGAACTACAGGGGGGTATACGCAGTATTTT.

In its sample, this clone was seen once. Additional DNA sequences in this sample encode the identical CDR3. This chain links TRBV29-1 with TRBJ2-3, with D unclear. Germline assignment: CDR1 SQVTM and CDR2 ANQGSEA. This CDR3 is built from 13 residues. The V and J ends lost 1 base and 2 bases respectively, with 7 bases between them. CDR3 bases: TGCAGCGTTGAAGGAAGGGCCACAGATACGCAGTATTTT. Amino acids: CSVEGRATDTQYF.

This clone showed up just once. The chain carries TRBV27 and TRBJ1-2; D is unresolved. Germline V gene data show CDR1 as MNHEY and CDR2 as SMNVEV (reference sequence). This CDR3 contains 13 residues. V was pared by 2 bases and J by 4 bases, with 8 bases between. The CDR3 nucleotides read TGTGCCAGCAGTTTAGGGAGGAGCTATGGCTACACCTTC. Amino acid sequence: CASSLGRSYGYTF.

This clone was recorded a few times. J is TRBJ2-1 and V is TRBV29-1; D tentatively fits TRBD1 or TRBD2 (5 bases each). Between the trimmed V and J ends, which lost 5 bases and 5 bases, there was a span of 16 bases. Germline CDR1 is SQVTM and CDR2 is ANQGSEA. The CDR3 is made up of 14 amino acids. CDR3 DNA: TGCAGCGTTAGACTGTGGGGACGGGACAATGAGCAGTTCTTC. Protein: CSVRLWGRDNEQFF.

With respect to this clone: Other DNA sequences from this sample encode an identical CDR3 as well. V and J are TRBV30 and TRBJ1-1, with 9 bases identical to TRBD1. This CDR3 is 13 amino acids long. V lost 3 bases, J lost 5 bases, and 4 bases stayed unmatched. Germline assignment: CDR1 GTSNPN and CDR2 SVGIG (reference sequence). As DNA, the CDR3 is TGTGCCTGGAGCGGACAGGGGAGGACTGAAGCTTTCTTT. Protein product: CAWSGQGRTEAFF. Full variable domain (outside the CDR3, taken from reference TRBV30 and TRBJ1-1): SQTIHQWPATLVQPVGSPLSLECTVEGTSNPNLYWYRQAAGRGLQLLFYSVGIGQISSEVPQNLSASRPQDRQFILSSKKLLLSDSGFYLCAWSGQGRTEAFFGQGTRLTVV.

The chain carries TRBV4-1 and TRBJ2-7, with D possibly being TRBD2 (5 bases). The CDR3 runs 15 residues. V was clipped by 2 bases and J by 4 bases, with 15 bases between them. Germline assignment: CDR1 MGHRA and CDR2 YSYEKL. CDR3 sequence: CASSQNPSSNYEQYF. The CDR3 DNA is TGCGCCAGCAGCCAAAACCCTAGCTCAAATTACGAGCAGTACTTC.